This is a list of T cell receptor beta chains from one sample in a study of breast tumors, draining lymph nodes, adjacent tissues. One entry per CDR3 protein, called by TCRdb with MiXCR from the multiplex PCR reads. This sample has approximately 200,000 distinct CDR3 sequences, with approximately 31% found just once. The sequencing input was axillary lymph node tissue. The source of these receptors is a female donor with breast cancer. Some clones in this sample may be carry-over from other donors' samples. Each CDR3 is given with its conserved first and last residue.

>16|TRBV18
CASSQSPRSSNYGYTF
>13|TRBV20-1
CSAREQASYEQYF
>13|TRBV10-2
CASTGLYNSPLHF
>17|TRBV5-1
CASMGSGSSSSADTQYF
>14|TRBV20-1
CSATTGGLYQPQHF
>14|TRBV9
CASSVGAGGYEQYF
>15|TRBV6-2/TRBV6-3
CASSQRAASSYEQYF
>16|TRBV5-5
CASTISSAGERNTQYF
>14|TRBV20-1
CSARELAGNYEQYF
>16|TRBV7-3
CASSLNLAGEDNEQFF
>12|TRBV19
CATGTSGEGYTF
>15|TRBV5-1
CASSLAGGHGNEQYF
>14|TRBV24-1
CATSDPGLSAEQFF
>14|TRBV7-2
CASSPLDLNSGYTF
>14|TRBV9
CASSVTGTENEQFF
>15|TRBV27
CASSLIGGLGQPQHF
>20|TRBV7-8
CASSLGGAGGLGVSNQPQHF
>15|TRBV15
CVTSIGTGDYNEQFF
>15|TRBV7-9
CASSLAAVTNSPLHF
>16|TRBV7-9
CASSLDVTGTVYGYTF
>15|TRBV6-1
CASSPQGTSTAEQYF
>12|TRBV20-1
CSASHSFFEQYF
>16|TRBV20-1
CSARASSGGGTDTQYF
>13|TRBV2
CASWGQGEDTIYF
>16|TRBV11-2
CASSLGTGARDYGYTF
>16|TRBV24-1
CATSAGGDYSSYEQYF
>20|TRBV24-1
CATSDPGPQGLVKSYNEQFF
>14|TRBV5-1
CASSRDGRQDTQYF
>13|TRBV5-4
CASSQPPSREQYF
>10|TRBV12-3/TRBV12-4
CASSLAEQYF
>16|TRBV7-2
CASNPRGTANTGELLF
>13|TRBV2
CASSDGVTGELFF
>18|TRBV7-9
CASSRGTSGMVGQETQYF
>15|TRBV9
CASSVASGSAETQYF
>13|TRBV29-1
CSAFTGQTYEQYF
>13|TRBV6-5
CASKMGGTYEQYF
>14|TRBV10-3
CATLDRATNYGYTF
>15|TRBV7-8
CASSLDADLNYGYPF
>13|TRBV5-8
CASSPDTAYGYTF
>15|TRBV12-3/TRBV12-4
CASSLDRASYNEQFF
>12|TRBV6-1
CASSHPPASYTF
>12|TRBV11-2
CASSLPGNTIYF
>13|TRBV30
CAWTGGSTDTQYF
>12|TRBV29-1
CSVEKQNYGYTF